The present TCR gamma chain was sequenced within a study of gamma delta lymphoproliferative disorders and STAT genes. About the research overall: At least 50 ng of genomic DNA went into each LymphoTrack Dx TCRG Assay library. Study results and caveats: Nearly all major patient gamma and delta clonotypes were public; only a couple of gamma clonotypes were disease-private. Gamma repertoires grouped patients separately from controls; delta repertoires showed no separation. Controls likely had mixed maturation stages, while leukemic cells were mostly terminal effectors.

TCRdb reprocessed the multiplex PCR reads using CATT. The sample lists some 540 gamma-chain clones; 27% were seen once. CDR3 length equals 17 residues. Germline loops: CDR1 VTNTFY, CDR2 YDVSTARD (reference sequence). Remarks on this clone: Its antigen is as yet unknown.

PBMCs from patients and controls supplied the genomic DNA for sequencing. Sequencing was carried out using blood. The receptor was isolated from a human donor in good health. The chain couples TRGV3 to TRGJP. TCRdb gives no J gene; it was assigned here by matching the DNA to germline. The CDR3 region is CAPGTGREGLGKKIKVF. In DNA form, the CDR3 reads TGTGCACCTGGGACAGGCCGTGAGGGGTTGGGCAAAAAAATCAAGGTATTT.